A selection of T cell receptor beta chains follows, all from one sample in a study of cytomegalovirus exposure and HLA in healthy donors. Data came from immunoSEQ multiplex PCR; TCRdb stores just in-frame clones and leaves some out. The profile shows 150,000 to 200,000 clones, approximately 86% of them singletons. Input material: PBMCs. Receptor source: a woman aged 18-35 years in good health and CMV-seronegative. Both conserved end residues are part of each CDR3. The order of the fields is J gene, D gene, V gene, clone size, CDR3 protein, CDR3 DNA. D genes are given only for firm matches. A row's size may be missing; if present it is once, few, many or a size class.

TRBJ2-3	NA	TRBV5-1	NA	CASSEEADTQYF	TGCGCCAGCAGCGAGGAAGCAGATACGCAGTATTTT
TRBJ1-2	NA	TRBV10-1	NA	CASSEPHFTDYGYTF	TGCGCCAGCAGTGAGCCCCATTTTACAGACTATGGCTACACCTTC
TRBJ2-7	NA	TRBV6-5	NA	CASSSPQANSSYEQYF	TGTGCTAGCAGTTCCCCTCAGGCAAATAGCTCCTACGAGCAGTACTTC
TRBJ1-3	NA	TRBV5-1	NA	CASSLAADSGNTIYF	TGCGCCAGCAGCTTGGCGGCGGACTCTGGAAACACCATATATTTT
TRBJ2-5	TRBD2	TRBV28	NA	CASSLSSGGAWTQYF	TGTGCCAGCAGTTTATCTAGCGGGGGCGCGTGGACCCAGTACTTC
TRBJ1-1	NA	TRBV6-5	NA	CASSPLGYLEAFF	TGTGCCAGCAGCCCCCTAGGCTACCTTGAAGCTTTCTTT
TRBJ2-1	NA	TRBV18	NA	CASSPQRTPSRKQGTGHEQFF	TGTGCCAGCTCACCCCAACGGACGCCCTCCCGTAAACAGGGCACCGGGCATGAGCAGTTCTTC
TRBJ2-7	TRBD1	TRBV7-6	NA	CASSQDRDYEQYF	TGTGCCAGCAGCCAAGACAGGGACTACGAGCAGTACTTC
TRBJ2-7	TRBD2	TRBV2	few	CASSERAGGPSEQYF	TGTGCCAGCAGTGAGCGCGCGGGAGGGCCGAGCGAGCAGTACTTC
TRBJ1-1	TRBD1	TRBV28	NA	CASSPAFTGGTEAFF	TGTGCCAGCAGTCCCGCCTTCACAGGGGGCACTGAAGCTTTCTTT
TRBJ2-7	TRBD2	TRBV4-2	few	CASSRETSGVSYEQYF	TGTGCCAGCAGCCGAGAGACTAGCGGGGTCTCCTACGAGCAGTACTTC
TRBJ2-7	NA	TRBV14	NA	CASSQLASAEQYF	TGTGCCAGCAGCCAACTAGCTTCGGCCGAGCAGTACTTC
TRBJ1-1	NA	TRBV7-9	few	CASSRADYTEAFF	TGTGCCAGCAGCCGTGCGGATTACACTGAAGCTTTCTTT
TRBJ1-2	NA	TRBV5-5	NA	CASSVFPGNYGYTF	TGTGCCAGCAGCGTCTTTCCGGGAAACTATGGCTACACCTTC
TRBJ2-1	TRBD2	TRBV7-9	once	CASSLVSLRGRNEQFF	TGTGCCAGCAGCTTAGTATCATTGCGGGGGAGAAATGAGCAGTTCTTC
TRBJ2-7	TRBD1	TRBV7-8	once	CASSPGQGNEDEQYF	TGTGCCAGCAGCCCAGGACAGGGGAATGAAGACGAGCAGTACTTC
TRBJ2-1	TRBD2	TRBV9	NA	CASSDPSGRTNEQFF	TGTGCCAGCAGCGACCCTAGCGGGAGAACGAATGAGCAGTTCTTC
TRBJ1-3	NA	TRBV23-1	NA	CASSLDRHDSGNTIYF	TGCGCCAGCAGTCTAGACAGGCATGACTCTGGAAACACCATATATTTT
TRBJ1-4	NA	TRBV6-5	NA	CASSYLRDTGEELFF	TGTGCCAGCAGTTACTTAAGGGACACTGGTGAGGAACTGTTTTTT
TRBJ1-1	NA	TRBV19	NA	CASSRRGYERTDTEAFF	TGTGCCAGTAGTCGCCGAGGGTACGAGAGAACGGACACTGAAGCTTTCTTT
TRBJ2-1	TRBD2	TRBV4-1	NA	CASSQGLGTSGYNEQFF	TGCGCCAGCAGCCAAGGCCTGGGGACTAGCGGTTACAATGAGCAGTTCTTC
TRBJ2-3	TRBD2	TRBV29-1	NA	CSVERGFGAGGADTQYF	TGCAGCGTTGAGCGGGGGTTCGGAGCGGGAGGTGCAGATACGCAGTATTTT
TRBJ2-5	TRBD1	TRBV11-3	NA	CASSPDRGRRETQYF	TGTGCCAGCAGCCCCGACAGGGGGCGCCGGGAGACCCAGTACTTC
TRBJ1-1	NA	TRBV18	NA	CASSPPGRVGITEAFF	TGTGCCAGCTCACCACCGGGCAGGGTAGGAATCACTGAAGCTTTCTTT
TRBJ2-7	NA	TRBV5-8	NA	CASRSRRSSYEQYF	TGTGCCAGCAGGTCTAGGAGGAGCTCCTACGAGCAGTACTTC
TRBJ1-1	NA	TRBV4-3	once	CASSHDRMNTEAFF	TGCGCCAGCAGCCATGACAGAATGAACACTGAAGCTTTCTTT
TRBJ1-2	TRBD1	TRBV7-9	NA	CASSLGRQGGGRDYGYTF	TGTGCCAGCAGCTTAGGGCGACAGGGCGGAGGAAGGGACTATGGCTACACCTTC
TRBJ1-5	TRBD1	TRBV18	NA	CASSRDRNQPQHF	TGTGCCAGCTCACGGGACAGGAATCAGCCCCAGCATTTT
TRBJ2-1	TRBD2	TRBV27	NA	CASRLSGTSYNEQFF	TGTGCCAGCAGACTTAGCGGGACTTCCTACAATGAGCAGTTCTTC
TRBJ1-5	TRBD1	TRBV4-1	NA	CASSQGTGAGQPQHF	TGCGCCAGCAGCCAGGGTACAGGGGCAGGTCAGCCCCAGCATTTT
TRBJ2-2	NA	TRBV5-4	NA	CASSLDSPNTGELFF	TGTGCCAGCAGCTTGGACAGTCCGAACACCGGGGAGCTGTTTTTT
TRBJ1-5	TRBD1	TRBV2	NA	CASSTDRARNQPQHF	TGTGCCAGCAGTACCGACAGGGCGCGCAATCAGCCCCAGCATTTT
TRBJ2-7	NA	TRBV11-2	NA	CASSLEGYVSEQYF	TGTGCCAGCAGCTTAGAGGGCTATGTAAGTGAGCAGTACTTC
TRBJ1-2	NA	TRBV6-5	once	CASSYLVGSSGYTF	TGTGCCAGCAGTTACTTGGTGGGGAGCAGCGGCTACACCTTC
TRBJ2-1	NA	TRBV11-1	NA	CASSLILARNEQFF	TGTGCCAGCAGCTTAATTCTAGCTCGAAATGAGCAGTTCTTC
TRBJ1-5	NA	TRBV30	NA	CAWSLGDNQSQHF	TGTGCCTGGAGTCTCGGGGACAATCAGTCCCAGCATTTT
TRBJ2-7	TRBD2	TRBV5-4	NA	CASSLGGTIAYEQYF	TGTGCCAGCAGCTTGGGCGGGACTATAGCCTACGAGCAGTACTTC
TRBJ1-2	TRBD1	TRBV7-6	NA	CASSLEQGRGNGYTF	TGTGCCAGCAGCTTAGAACAGGGGCGAGGGAATGGCTACACCTTC
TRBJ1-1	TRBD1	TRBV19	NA	CASSAGTGGATEAFF	TGTGCCAGTAGTGCGGGGACAGGGGGCGCGACTGAAGCTTTCTTT
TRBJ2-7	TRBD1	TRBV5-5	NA	CASSLDSGQGYYEQYF	TGTGCCAGCAGCTTGGATTCGGGACAGGGGTACTACGAGCAGTACTTC
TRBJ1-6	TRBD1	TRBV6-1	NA	CASSERTGVNSPLHF	TGTGCCAGCAGTGAGCGGACAGGGGTAAATTCACCCCTCCACTTT
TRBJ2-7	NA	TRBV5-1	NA	CASSQGGSYEQYF	TGCGCCAGCAGCCAAGGGGGTTCCTACGAGCAGTACTTC
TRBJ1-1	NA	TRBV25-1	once	CASSLYLQARDTEAFF	TGTGCCAGCAGCTTATACCTACAGGCCAGAGACACTGAAGCTTTCTTT
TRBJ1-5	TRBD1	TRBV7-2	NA	CASSYVGTGDSNQPQHF	TGTGCCAGCAGCTACGTAGGGACAGGGGATAGCAATCAGCCCCAGCATTTT
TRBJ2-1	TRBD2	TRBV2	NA	CASRMGTSGYNEQFF	TGTGCCAGCAGGATGGGAACTAGCGGCTACAATGAGCAGTTCTTC
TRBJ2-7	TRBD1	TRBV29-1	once	CSVANPIGQGNEQYF	TGCAGCGTCGCCAATCCAATTGGACAGGGCAACGAGCAGTACTTC
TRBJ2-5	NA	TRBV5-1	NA	CASFRTEKETQYF	TGCGCCAGCTTCCGTACCGAGAAAGAGACCCAGTACTTC
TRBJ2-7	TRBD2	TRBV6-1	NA	CAISPAGGGYEQYF	TGTGCCATCTCTCCTGCGGGAGGGGGCTACGAGCAGTACTTC
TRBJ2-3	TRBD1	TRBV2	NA	CASSEQLGQGGTDTQYF	TGTGCCAGCAGTGAACAATTAGGACAGGGTGGGACAGATACGCAGTATTTT
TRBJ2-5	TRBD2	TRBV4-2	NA	CASSPARGGQETQYF	TGTGCCAGCAGCCCGGCCCGGGGGGGACAAGAGACCCAGTACTTC
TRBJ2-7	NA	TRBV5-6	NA	CASSLGTPREQYF	TGTGCCAGCAGCTTGGGGACACCTCGGGAGCAGTACTTC
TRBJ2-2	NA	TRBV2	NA	CASNSPGEGANTGELFF	TGTGCCAGCAACTCTCCAGGGGAGGGGGCGAACACCGGGGAGCTGTTTTTT
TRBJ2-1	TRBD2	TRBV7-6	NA	CASSLAGGPTYNEQFF	TGTGCCAGCAGCTTGGCGGGAGGGCCCACCTACAATGAGCAGTTCTTC
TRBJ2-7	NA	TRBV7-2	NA	CASSSGHTYEQYF	TGTGCCAGCAGCTCCGGACACACCTACGAGCAGTACTTC
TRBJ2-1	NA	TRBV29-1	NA	CSVALISYNEQFF	TGCAGCGTGGCATTGATCTCCTACAATGAGCAGTTCTTC
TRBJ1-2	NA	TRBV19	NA	CASSIQPGIYGYTF	TGTGCCAGTAGTATTCAGCCGGGAATCTATGGCTACACCTTC
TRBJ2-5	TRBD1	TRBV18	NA	CASSQDRGYEQETQYF	TGTGCCAGCTCACAGGACAGGGGGTACGAGCAAGAGACCCAGTACTTC